This T cell receptor beta chain was documented in a study of control samples from healthy donors and cancer patients. The method was immunoSEQ multiplex PCR; TCRdb's version includes in-frame clones alone and lacks a portion of them. This sample has just over 150,000 clones, with roughly 93% found just once. The CDR3 has 15 amino acids. Germline values: CDR1 MDHEN, CDR2 SYDVKM. The V end lost 3 bases, the J end lost 9 bases, and 15 bases lay between the germline ends. J is TRBJ1-6 and V is TRBV28; D is perhaps TRBD1 (6 bases). The TCR comes from a man aged 50 to 60 in good health. The sequenced material came from blood. Here the CDR3 reads CASSLGTGLTSPLHF. Here the CDR3 DNA reads TGTGCCAGCAGTTTGGGAACAGGGTTGACTTCACCCCTCCACTTT.